What follows is one T cell receptor (beta chain) and its context. The record originates from a study of blood T cell repertoires in COVID-19. Study-level information: Sample material is recorded as cDNA or gDNA derived from T cells, B-cell-depleted T cells, or PBMCs.

This CDR3 contains 16 residues. J gave up 4 bases and V 1 base, and 7 bases lay outside the gene matches. CDR1 and CDR2 from the germline V gene are KGHSH and LQKENI. Authors' analysis steps: Reference gene primer amplification gave nucleated cell count estimates. Only in-frame clones appear in the TCRdb table, and some are missing; sequencing was by immunoSEQ multiplex PCR. The V and J calls and clone size come from that table; D and trimming were worked out from the DNA. The sample holds about 55,000 clones, 65% to 90% seen once. This chain joins TRBV18 and TRBJ2-5; the match to TRBD1 covers 9 bases. The receptor's source is a human donor in a cohort sampled during active COVID-19. Sequences were obtained from peripheral blood. CDR3 in DNA: TGTGCCAGCTCACCACAATATGGACAGGGGAGAGAGACCCAGTACTTC. Translation: CASSPQYGQGRETQYF. The full variable domain, its missing parts supplied by reference TRBV18 and TRBJ2-5, is NAGVMQNPRHLVRRRGQEARLRCSPMKGHSHVYWYRQLPEEGLKFMVYLQKENIIDESGMPKERFSAEFPKEGPSILRIQQVVRGDSAAYFCASSPQYGQGRETQYFGPGTRLLVL.